A selection of T cell receptor beta chains follows, all from one sample in a study of tumor and adjacent non-tumor tissue in lung cancer. TCRdb fed the multiplex PCR reads into MiXCR, producing one record per CDR3 protein. The table records approximately 90,000 distinct CDR3 sequences, around 65% of them present only once. Sequencing used lung tumor tissue. These receptors originate from a man between 70 and 80 years old with non-small cell lung cancer. Both conserved end residues are part of each CDR3. D genes are given only for firm matches. Size is omitted from some rows. Given values are once, few, many or a class for expanded clones.

clone_size,d_call,v_call,j_call,cdr3_aa,cdr3_nt
NA,NA,TRBV10-3,TRBJ2-7,CAIGGNSGLAGDDEQYF,TGTGCCATCGGTGGAAATTCTGGGCTAGCAGGGGACGACGAGCAGTACTTC
NA,NA,TRBV11-2,TRBJ2-2,CASSLTSYTGELFF,TGTGCCAGCAGCTTGACTAGTTATACTGGGGAGCTGTTTTTT
NA,NA,TRBV28,TRBJ2-7,CASRHTRQEVRYEQYF,TGTGCCAGTAGACACACCCGACAGGAGGTCCGCTACGAGCAGTACTTC
NA,TRBD1,TRBV5-4,TRBJ1-2,CASSLETGAHGYTF,TGTGCCAGCAGCTTGGAGACAGGGGCGCATGGCTACACCTTC
NA,TRBD1,TRBV6-5,TRBJ2-2,CARNGQGAAGEMFF,TGTGCCAGAAATGGGCAGGGGGCCGCCGGGGAGATGTTTTTT
NA,NA,TRBV11-2,TRBJ1-1,CASSSSSGRRTEAFF,TGTGCCAGCAGCTCCTCATCAGGGAGGAGGACTGAAGCTTTCTTT
NA,TRBD1,TRBV30,TRBJ1-1,CARSMRGHTDASF,TGTGCCCGGTCGATGAGGGGGCACACTGATGCTTCCTTT
many,NA,TRBV15,TRBJ1-5,CATSRDWLGAPQPQHF,TGTGCCACCAGCAGAGATTGGCTGGGGGCGCCCCAGCCCCAGCATTTT
few,NA,TRBV7-8,TRBJ1-2,CASSLAGGVGYTF,TGTGCCAGCAGCTTAGCGGGGGGCGTTGGCTACACCTTC
NA,NA,TRBV11-1,TRBJ1-5,CASGLGTRTNQPQHF,TGTGCCAGCGGCTTAGGGACAAGGACCAATCAGCCCCAGCATTTT
few,NA,TRBV5-1,TRBJ2-5,CACTSLSGPQETQYF,TGCGCCTGCACCTCCCTTAGCGGACCTCAAGAGACCCAGTACTTC
NA,NA,TRBV29-1,TRBJ2-2,CSIELEEGQWTGELFF,TGCAGCATTGAATTAGAGGAGGGGCAGTGGACCGGGGAGCTGTTTTTT
NA,NA,TRBV29-1,TRBJ1-1,CSTGWGMSTEAFF,TGCAGCACGGGGTGGGGGATGAGCACTGAAGCTTTCTTT
many,NA,TRBV4-2,TRBJ2-7,CASSQDRGGLYEQYF,TGTGCCAGCAGCCAAGATAGGGGGGGCCTTTACGAGCAGTACTTC
NA,TRBD1,TRBV6-1,TRBJ2-7,CASGEGQLTQQYF,TGTGCCAGCGGTGAGGGACAGCTTACGCAGCAGTACTTC
NA,NA,TRBV10-2,TRBJ1-4,CASSGGSRRGKLFF,TGCGCCAGCAGCGGGGGCAGTCGGAGGGGAAAACTGTTTTTT
NA,NA,TRBV6-5,TRBJ1-2,CASSSNDKFYGYTF,TGTGCCAGCAGTTCCAACGACAAGTTCTATGGCTACACCTTC
NA,NA,TRBV6-1,TRBJ1-5,CVSSEYANQPQHF,TGTGTCAGCAGTGAGTACGCGAACCAGCCCCAGCATTTT
few,TRBD2,TRBV20-1,TRBJ2-5,CSATRTSGGAETQYF,TGCAGTGCCACTCGGACTAGCGGGGGGGCAGAGACCCAGTACTTC
NA,NA,TRBV7-9,TRBJ2-1,CASCPRFNEQFF,TGTGCCAGCTGCCCAAGGTTCAATGAGCAGTTCTTC
NA,NA,TRBV4-2,TRBJ1-4,CASSQVAGPNQKLFF,TGTGCCAGCAGTCAGGTCGCCGGCCCTAATCAAAAACTGTTTTTT
NA,TRBD2,TRBV20-1,TRBJ2-5,CSARDLTSVTETQYF,TGCAGTGCTAGAGATTTGACTAGCGTGACGGAGACCCAGTACTTC
NA,NA,TRBV11-1,TRBJ1-5,CASSMTGGTPQHF,TGTGCCAGCAGCATGACCGGCGGCACGCCCCAGCATTTT
NA,TRBD2,TRBV4-1,TRBJ2-1,CASSQEGLAGDASSYNEQFF,TGCGCCAGCAGCCAAGAAGGACTAGCGGGAGATGCTAGCTCCTACAATGAGCAGTTCTTT
many,TRBD2,TRBV5-4,TRBJ2-1,CASSPGGLLYNEQFF,TGTGCCAGCAGCCCCGGGGGACTACTTTACAATGAGCAGTTCTTC
NA,NA,TRBV10-3,TRBJ2-7,CAISGSGPPKRREQYF,TGTGCGATCAGTGGATCCGGGCCTCCTAAAAGAAGGGAGCAGTACTTC
few,TRBD2,TRBV5-1,TRBJ2-7,CASSIHPGRGGQQYF,TGCGCCAGCAGCATCCACCCAGGGCGCGGGGGGCAGCAGTACTTC
NA,TRBD1,TRBV29-1,TRBJ2-7,CSIGGRQGDPYEQYF,TGCAGCATTGGCGGACGGCAGGGGGACCCCTACGAGCAATACTTC